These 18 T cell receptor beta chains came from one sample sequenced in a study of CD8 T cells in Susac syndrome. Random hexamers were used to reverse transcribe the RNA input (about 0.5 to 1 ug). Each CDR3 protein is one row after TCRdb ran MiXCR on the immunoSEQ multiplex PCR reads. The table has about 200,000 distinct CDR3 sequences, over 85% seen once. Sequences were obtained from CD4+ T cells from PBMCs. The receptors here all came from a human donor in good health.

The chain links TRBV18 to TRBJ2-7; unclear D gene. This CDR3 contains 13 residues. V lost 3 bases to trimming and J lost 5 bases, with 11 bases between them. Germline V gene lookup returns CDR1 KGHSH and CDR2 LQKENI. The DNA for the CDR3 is TGTGCCAGCTCACCGGCGGATTTAAACGAGCAGTACGTC. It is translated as CASSPADLNEQYV.

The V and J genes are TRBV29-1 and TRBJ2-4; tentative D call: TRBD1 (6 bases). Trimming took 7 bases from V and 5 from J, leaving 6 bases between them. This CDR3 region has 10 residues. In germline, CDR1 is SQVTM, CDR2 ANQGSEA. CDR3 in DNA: TGCAGCGCAGGGGAAAACATTCAGTACTTC. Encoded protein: CSAGENIQYF.

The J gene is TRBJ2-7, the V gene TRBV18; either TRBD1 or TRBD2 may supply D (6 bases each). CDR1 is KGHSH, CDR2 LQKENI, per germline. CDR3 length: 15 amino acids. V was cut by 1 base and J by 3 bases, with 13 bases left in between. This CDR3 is CASSPQGGLDYEQYF. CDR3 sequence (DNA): TGTGCCAGCTCACCACAGGGGGGACTGGACTACGAGCAGTACTTC.

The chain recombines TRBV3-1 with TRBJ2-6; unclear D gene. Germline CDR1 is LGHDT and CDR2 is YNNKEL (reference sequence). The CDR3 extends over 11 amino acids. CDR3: CASRRANVLTF. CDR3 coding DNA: TGTGCTTCCCGGAGGGCCAACGTCCTGACTTTC.

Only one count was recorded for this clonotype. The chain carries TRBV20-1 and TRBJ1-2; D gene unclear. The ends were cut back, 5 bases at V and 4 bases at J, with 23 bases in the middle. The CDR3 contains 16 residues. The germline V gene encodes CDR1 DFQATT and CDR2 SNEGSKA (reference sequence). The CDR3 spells CSADYSRAEQLYGYTF. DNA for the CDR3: TGCAGTGCTGACTACTCTCGGGCCGAACAACTCTATGGCTACACCTTC.

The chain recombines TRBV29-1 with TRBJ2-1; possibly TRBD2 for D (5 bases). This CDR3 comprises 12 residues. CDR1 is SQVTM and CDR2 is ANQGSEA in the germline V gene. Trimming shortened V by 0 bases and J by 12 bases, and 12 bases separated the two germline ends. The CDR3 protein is CSVEEPGEWQFF. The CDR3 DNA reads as TGCAGCGTTGAAGAGCCCGGGGAGTGGCAGTTCTTC.

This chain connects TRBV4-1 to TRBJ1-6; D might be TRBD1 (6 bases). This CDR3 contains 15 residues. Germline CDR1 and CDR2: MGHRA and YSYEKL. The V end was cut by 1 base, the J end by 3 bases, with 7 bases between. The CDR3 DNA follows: TGCGCCAGCAGCCAAGGGGGACACTATAATTCACCCCTCCACTTT. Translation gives CASSQGGHYNSPLHF.

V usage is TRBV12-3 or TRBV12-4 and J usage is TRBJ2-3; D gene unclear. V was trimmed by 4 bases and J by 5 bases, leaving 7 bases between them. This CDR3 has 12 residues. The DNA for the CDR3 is TGTGCCAGCAGTTCCGTAATAGATACGCAGTATTTT. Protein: CASSSVIDTQYF.

The CDR3 loop is CASRLSGSQDTQYF. DNA of the CDR3: TGTGCCAGCAGGCTTAGCGGGAGCCAAGATACGCAGTATTTT. J is TRBJ2-3 and V is TRBV12-3 or TRBV12-4, with TRBD2 identical over 9 bases. The CDR3 totals 14 residues. The V segment lost 6 bases and the J segment 5 bases; nucleotides outside the gene matches: 6.

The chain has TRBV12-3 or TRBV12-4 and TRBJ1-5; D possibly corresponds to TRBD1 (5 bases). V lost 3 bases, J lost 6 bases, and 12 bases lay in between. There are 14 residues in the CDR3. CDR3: CASSFGAAGQPQHF. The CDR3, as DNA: TGTGCCAGCAGTTTCGGGGCAGCGGGTCAGCCCCAGCATTTT.

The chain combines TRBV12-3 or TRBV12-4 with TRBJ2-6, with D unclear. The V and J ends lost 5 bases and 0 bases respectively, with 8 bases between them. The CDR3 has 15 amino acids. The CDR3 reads CASSPPGSGANVLTF. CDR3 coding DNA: TGTGCCAGCAGTCCCCCAGGCTCTGGGGCCAACGTCCTGACTTTC.

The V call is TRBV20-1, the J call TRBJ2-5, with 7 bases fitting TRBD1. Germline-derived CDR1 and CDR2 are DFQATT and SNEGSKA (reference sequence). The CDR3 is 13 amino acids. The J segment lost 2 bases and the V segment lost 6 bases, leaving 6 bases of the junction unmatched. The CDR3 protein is CSARMGQQETQYF. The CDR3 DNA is TGCAGTGCGAGAATGGGACAGCAAGAGACCCAGTACTTC.

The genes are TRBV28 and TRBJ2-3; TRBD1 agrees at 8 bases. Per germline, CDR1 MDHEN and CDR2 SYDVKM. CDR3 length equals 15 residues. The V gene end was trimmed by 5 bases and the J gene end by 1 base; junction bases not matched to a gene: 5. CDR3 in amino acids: CASSNGGQGTDTQYF. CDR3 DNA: TGTGCCAGCAGTAACGGGGGACAGGGCACAGATACGCAGTATTTT.

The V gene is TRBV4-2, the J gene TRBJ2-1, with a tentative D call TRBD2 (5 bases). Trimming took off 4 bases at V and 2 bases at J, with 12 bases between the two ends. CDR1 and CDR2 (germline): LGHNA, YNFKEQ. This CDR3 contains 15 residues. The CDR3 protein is CASSPGLSTYNEQFF. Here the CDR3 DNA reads TGTGCCAGCAGCCCCGGACTCAGCACCTACAATGAGCAGTTCTTC.

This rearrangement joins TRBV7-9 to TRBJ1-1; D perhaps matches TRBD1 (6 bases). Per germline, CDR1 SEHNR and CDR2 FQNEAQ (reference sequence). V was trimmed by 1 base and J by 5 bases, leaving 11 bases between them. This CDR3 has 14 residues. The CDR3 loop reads CASSLVGGRTEAFF. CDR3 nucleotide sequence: TGTGCCAGCAGCTTAGTTGGGGGGCGGACTGAAGCTTTCTTT.

CDR3 sequence (DNA): TGTGCCAGCAGTCTAACGTACAGGGAGGACCGTGGCTACACCTTC. Protein product: CASSLTYREDRGYTF. The gene calls are TRBV28 and TRBJ1-2; D is possibly TRBD1 (6 bases). Germline CDR1 and CDR2: MDHEN and SYDVKM. This CDR3 is built from 15 residues. Trimming removed 5 bases at V and 7 bases at J, with 20 bases between.

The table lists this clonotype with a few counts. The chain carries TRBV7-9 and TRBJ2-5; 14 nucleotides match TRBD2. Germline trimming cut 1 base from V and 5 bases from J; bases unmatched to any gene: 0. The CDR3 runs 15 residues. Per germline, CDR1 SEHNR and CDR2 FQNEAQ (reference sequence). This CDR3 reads CASSLGLAGGETQYF. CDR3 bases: TGTGCCAGCAGCTTAGGACTAGCGGGAGGGGAGACCCAGTACTTC.

The CDR3 loop reads CASSALDRHTEAFF. The CDR3 DNA sequence: TGTGCCAGCAGCGCCCTCGACAGGCACACTGAAGCTTTCTTT. The gene calls are TRBV9 and TRBJ1-1; D is perhaps TRBD1 (6 bases). CDR3 length: 14 amino acids. The V end was cut by 3 bases, the J end by 3 bases, with 12 bases between. CDR1 is SGDLS, CDR2 YYNGEE, per germline.